This TCR beta chain was documented in a study of T-cell reconstitution after alpha-beta-depleted transplantation in children. A library of TCRbeta sequences, prepared with unique molecular identifiers, was generated. One entry per CDR3 protein, called by TCRdb with MiXCR from the PCR reads. The data hold about 460,000 distinct CDR3 sequences, with about 10% observed a single time. This clonotype was counted a few times. The sample consisted of PBMCs, taken before TCRalphabeta/CD19-depleted stem cell transplant. This sequence originates from a child aged 2 to 15 with inherited bone marrow failure, due to receive a stem cell transplant.

CDR3 residues: CSAKSWSTHGYTF. The CDR3 DNA sequence: TGCAGTGCTAAATCTTGGAGTACTCATGGCTACACCTTC. The chain employs TRBV20-1 and TRBJ1-2; D gene ambiguous. The V and J ends lost 4 bases and 6 bases respectively, with 15 bases between them. CDR1 and CDR2 from the germline V gene are DFQATT and SNEGSKA (reference sequence). The CDR3 runs to 13 residues.